The sequence of this T cell receptor beta chain was determined in a study of blood T cells in healthy people across ages. Comment on this clonotype: Its antigen is currently unknown.

Study-wide results and caveats: Roughly linear age-related decline in beta diversity appeared, significant by age 40. PBMCs that were unsorted prevented a conclusive naive versus antigen-experienced comparison. Among long-lived donors, naive CD4+ cells were more numerous and diversity higher than in aged donors.

The authors ran a second PCR of roughly 6 to 12 cycles using a sample-barcoded 5' primer and a J-beta primer mix. TCRdb passed the 5' RACE reads through MiXCR, listing each CDR3 protein once. The sample holds roughly 560,000 distinct CDR3 sequences, more than 20% seen once. The germline CDR1 and CDR2 sequences are MNHEY and SMNVEV (reference sequence). This CDR3 is 15 amino acids long. Trimming took off 6 bases at V and 5 bases at J, with 20 bases between the two ends. These same data were also listed under a study on T cells of mothers and their children. As reported in that work: The authors added sample barcodes and 2-4 random nucleotides using the M1S primer of the second PCR.

The receptor was isolated from a boy aged 5 to 17 in good health. This chain uses TRBV27 with TRBJ2-7; tentative D call: TRBD1 (6 bases). The sequencing input was blood. Here the CDR3 reads CASSFTGGPAHEQYF. The CDR3 DNA is TGTGCCAGCAGCTTCACTGGGGGCCCTGCGCACGAGCAGTACTTC.